This T cell receptor (beta chain) was sequenced in a study of blood T cells in healthy people across ages. A second PCR, run for 7 to 11 cycles, used a sample-barcoded 5' primer plus a J-beta primer mix. Unique molecular identifiers of 12 random nucleotides labeled each cDNA. TCRdb redid the calling of the 5' RACE reads with MiXCR, one entry per CDR3 protein. The sample lists fewer than 2,000,000 distinct CDR3 sequences, more than 35% occurring once. CDR1 and CDR2 (germline): SQVTM, ANQGSEA. The CDR3 sequence is 12 residues long. The clonotype comes from a human donor in good health. The sample taken for sequencing was blood. The chain has TRBV29-1 and TRBJ2-4; possibly TRBD2 for D (5 bases). The J call may be faulty, since TRBJ2-7 better matches the DNA end. CDR3 loop: CSVVARIYEQYF. The CDR3 DNA is TGCAGCGTTGTAGCGCGGATCTACGAGCAGTACTTC.